Sequencing of this T cell receptor (beta chain) was carried out in a study of blood T cell repertoires in COVID-19. Per the germline V gene, CDR1 is MNHNY and CDR2 is SVGAGI (reference sequence). There are 14 residues in the CDR3. V was trimmed by 6 bases and J by 3 bases, leaving 12 bases between them. Assay: immunoSEQ multiplex PCR; the TCRdb copy retains only in-frame clones and omits some. The repertoire consists of some 120,000 clones, with more than 90% occurring once and the leading ten covering around 3.7%. The chain has TRBV6-6 and TRBJ1-5; weak D call: TRBD1 (5 bases). This TCR derives from a man aged 50 or older with active COVID-19. Sequencing was performed on peripheral blood. The CDR3 protein is CASRSQGINQPQHF. The CDR3 coding sequence is TGTGCCAGCAGATCCCAGGGTATCAATCAGCCCCAGCATTTT.